The 5 T cell receptor beta chains below all came from one sample that was sequenced in a study of T cells in localized non-small cell lung cancer. TCRdb keeps only in-frame clones here, not all; method: immunoSEQ multiplex PCR. The repertoire has around 67,000 clones, roughly nine tenths of them found once; the top ten carry roughly 1.8%. Specimen: peripheral blood, collected before any cancer treatment. Receptors originate from a woman aged 40-75 years with stage I lung adenocarcinoma.

The chain joins TRBV2 to TRBJ1-1; 7 nucleotides match TRBD1. CDR3 length equals 17 residues. V shed 2 bases and J 4 bases; nucleotides not matched to a gene: 13. Germline CDR1 SNHLY, CDR2 FYNNEI. This CDR3 is CASSEIGVRGRATEAFF. DNA of the CDR3: TGTGCCAGCAGTGAAATTGGGGTGAGGGGGCGGGCCACTGAAGCTTTCTTT.

The rearrangement links TRBV11-2 to TRBJ1-2, with a possible D match to TRBD1 (6 bases). Per germline, CDR1 SGHAT and CDR2 FQNNGV. V lost 5 bases and J 5 bases, leaving 12 bases between the germline ends. CDR3 length: 13 residues. CDR3 nucleotide sequence: TGTGCCAGCAGCCTCGACAGGAAGTATGGCTACACCTTC. The encoded protein is CASSLDRKYGYTF.

This clone was detected only once. The gene calls are TRBV19 and TRBJ1-4, with a weak D call TRBD1 (5 bases). The V gene lost 3 bases and the J gene lost 8 bases, with 10 bases spanning the gap. The CDR3 sequence is 13 residues long. Per germline, CDR1 LNHDA and CDR2 SQIVND (reference sequence). This chain's CDR3 is CASSMGRAEKLFF. In nucleotides, the CDR3 is TGTGCCAGTAGTATGGGACGAGCGGAAAAACTGTTTTTT.

CDR3 sequence: CASSVSGRVSYEQYF. The CDR3 DNA follows: TGTGCCAGCAGTGTTAGCGGGAGGGTCTCCTACGAGCAGTACTTC. J is TRBJ2-7 and V is TRBV28; TRBD2 matches at 11 bases. The germline V gene encodes CDR1 MDHEN and CDR2 SYDVKM. Unmatched junction bases numbered 3, after V lost 5 bases and J lost 0 bases. This CDR3 comprises 15 residues.

The chain employs TRBV2 and TRBJ1-2; TRBD1 aligns across 9 bases. The CDR3 is made up of 13 amino acids. Germline V gene lookup returns CDR1 SNHLY and CDR2 FYNNEI. Trimming took 6 bases from V and 8 from J; bases not matched to a gene: 7. CDR3 DNA: TGTGCCAGCAGAGCCGGGACAGGGTACGGCTACACCTTC. Residues: CASRAGTGYGYTF.